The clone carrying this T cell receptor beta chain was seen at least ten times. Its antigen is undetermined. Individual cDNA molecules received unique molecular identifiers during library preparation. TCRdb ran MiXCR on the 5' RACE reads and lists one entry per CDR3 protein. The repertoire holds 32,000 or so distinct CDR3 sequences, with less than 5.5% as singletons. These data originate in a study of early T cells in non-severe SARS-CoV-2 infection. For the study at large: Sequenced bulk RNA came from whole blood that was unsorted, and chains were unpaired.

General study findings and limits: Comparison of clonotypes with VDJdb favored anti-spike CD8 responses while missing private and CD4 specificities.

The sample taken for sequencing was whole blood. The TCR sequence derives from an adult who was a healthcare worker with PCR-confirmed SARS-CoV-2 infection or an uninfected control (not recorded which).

Written as DNA, the CDR3 is TGTGCCATCAGTGAGTCGGATGCTAATGAGCAGTTCTTC. Translating gives CAISESDANEQFF. The chain recombines TRBV10-3 with TRBJ2-1; D not resolved. V shed 0 bases and J shed 7 bases, with 7 bases lying between them. Germline V gives CDR1 ENHRY, CDR2 SYGVKD. The CDR3 spans 13 residues.